These T cell receptor beta chains were read from a single sample in a study of regulatory T cells in long-lasting Graves disease. TCRdb independently ran MiXCR on the multiplex PCR reads; one entry per CDR3 protein. The table has about 420,000 distinct CDR3 sequences, over 15% seen once. This sample was shared with a second study, whose subject was T cells in Graves' hyperthyroidism and ophthalmopathy.

Sequenced here: peripheral blood mononuclear cells (PBMCs), sampled at new diagnosis, from a patient treated with antithyroid drugs. These receptor sequences come from a woman under 30 with Graves disease. Both conserved end residues are part of each CDR3. A D gene is named only where the DNA matches it firmly. Only some rows state a clone size, as once, few, many or a class for expanded clones.

-	TRBV2	TRBD1	TRBJ2-2	CASSEGLAGGFTGELFF	TGTGCCAGCAGTGAAGGTTTGGCAGGGGGCTTCACCGGGGAGCTGTTTTTT
many	TRBV20-1	TRBD2	TRBJ2-7	CSARSGTSGRGYEQYF	TGCAGTGCTAGGTCCGGGACTAGCGGGAGGGGCTACGAGCAGTACTTC
few	TRBV5-6	TRBD2	TRBJ2-1	CASSSPSGRASEQFF	TGTGCCAGCAGCTCCCCTAGCGGGAGGGCCTCGGAGCAGTTCTTC
few	TRBV7-3	TRBD2	TRBJ2-3	CASSLTGAGGPDTQYF	TGTGCCAGCAGCTTAACGGGGGCGGGAGGGCCGGATACGCAGTATTTT
-	TRBV27	-	TRBJ1-4	CASSFLNEKLFF	TGTGCCAGCAGTTTTCTCAATGAAAAACTGTTTTTT
few	TRBV10-3	-	TRBJ2-1	CAIKGEAALNYNEQFF	TGTGCCATCAAAGGTGAGGCGGCACTCAACTACAATGAGCAGTTCTTC
-	TRBV7-9	TRBD1	TRBJ2-1	CASRLDRGNEQFF	TGTGCCAGCAGACTCGACAGGGGAAATGAGCAGTTCTTC
-	TRBV20-1	-	TRBJ1-3	CSARVNGIAGNTIYF	TGCAGTGCTAGAGTGAACGGGATAGCTGGAAACACCATATATTTT
-	TRBV5-1	TRBD1	TRBJ1-1	CASSSRPGTGEAFF	TGCGCCAGCAGCTCTAGACCCGGGACAGGGGAAGCTTTCTTT
-	TRBV24-1	TRBD2	TRBJ2-1	CATGTSGSLSEQFF	TGTGCCACTGGGACTAGCGGGAGTTTGAGTGAGCAGTTCTTC
few	TRBV20-1	TRBD1	TRBJ2-6	CSASGQGTSGANVLTF	TGCAGTGCTAGTGGACAGGGGACGTCTGGGGCCAACGTCCTGACTTTC
-	TRBV20-1	-	TRBJ2-2	CSARDEGRGTGELFF	TGCAGTGCTAGAGATGAGGGTAGAGGCACCGGGGAGCTGTTTTTT
-	TRBV20-1	-	TRBJ2-7	CSASRPHSGTSYEQYF	TGCAGTGCTAGTCGGCCACATAGCGGTACCTCCTACGAGCAGTACTTC
-	TRBV6-6	-	TRBJ1-1	CASSYSTRSRSWGTEAFF	TGTGCCAGCAGTTACTCGACTCGTTCTAGGAGTTGGGGCACTGAAGCTTTCTTT
few	TRBV6-2/TRBV6-3	TRBD1	TRBJ2-1	CASSEARQGPQFF	TGTGCCAGCAGTGAAGCCCGACAGGGACCGCAGTTCTTC
many	TRBV30	TRBD1	TRBJ2-4	CAWETGTGTNIQYF	TGTGCCTGGGAAACCGGGACAGGGACAAACATTCAGTACTTC
few	TRBV6-1	-	TRBJ2-2	CASRRTGSNTGELFF	TGTGCCAGCAGAAGGACGGGGTCGAACACCGGGGAGCTGTTTTTT
few	TRBV30	TRBD1	TRBJ1-2	CAWSLLPGTGAYGYTF	TGTGCCTGGAGTCTCCTTCCCGGGACAGGGGCCTATGGCTACACCTTC
-	TRBV20-1	-	TRBJ2-2	CSAPITGSNLLGELFF	TGCAGTGCTCCGATCACCGGGAGCAACTTATTAGGGGAGCTGTTTTTT
-	TRBV4-1	TRBD1	TRBJ1-1	CASSQEEQGGTEASF	TGCGCCAGCAGCCAAGAGGAACAGGGGGGAACTGAAGCTTCCTTT
-	TRBV2	TRBD1	TRBJ2-1	CATSDETGERQFF	TGTGCCACCAGTGATGAAACAGGGGAGAGGCAGTTCTTC
many	TRBV29-1	-	TRBJ1-2	CSVEDAPAAYGYTF	TGCAGCGTTGAAGATGCCCCAGCGGCCTATGGCTACACCTTC
many	TRBV5-1	-	TRBJ2-7	CASSLDPGVSDEQYF	TGCGCCAGCAGCTTGGACCCGGGAGTAAGCGACGAGCAGTACTTC
many	TRBV19	-	TRBJ2-7	CASSPTVGEQYF	TGTGCCAGTAGTCCCACAGTTGGCGAGCAGTACTTC
few	TRBV19	TRBD2	TRBJ2-1	CASRTSGRGSGDEQFF	TGTGCCAGTAGAACTAGCGGGAGGGGGTCTGGGGATGAGCAGTTCTTC
few	TRBV6-1	TRBD1	TRBJ2-2	CASSPTGERELFF	TGTGCCAGCAGTCCCACAGGGGAAAGGGAGCTGTTTTTT
few	TRBV27	TRBD1	TRBJ1-4	CASSFWGQGEKLFF	TGTGCCAGCAGTTTTTGGGGACAGGGGGAAAAACTGTTTTTT
-	TRBV7-4	TRBD2	TRBJ2-5	CASSLSWTSGRPERETQYF	TGTGCCAGCAGCTTATCTTGGACTAGCGGGAGGCCAGAGCGAGAGACCCAGTACTTC
few	TRBV6-5	-	TRBJ2-4	CASSYPQEYIQYF	TGTGCCAGCAGTTACCCGCAAGAGTACATTCAGTACTTC
-	TRBV20-1	-	TRBJ2-2	CSARVSRAITWELFF	TGCAGTGCTAGAGTCTCTAGGGCCATCACCTGGGAGCTGTTTTTT
many	TRBV10-3	-	TRBJ1-2	CAISESPDNGRYGYTF	TGTGCCATCAGTGAATCCCCCGACAACGGACGCTATGGCTACACCTTC
many	TRBV27	TRBD1	TRBJ2-7	CASSSSGTGPYEQYF	TGTGCCAGCAGTTCTTCCGGGACAGGGCCCTACGAGCAGTACTTC
-	TRBV20-1	TRBD2	TRBJ2-1	CSAPLAGSSYNEQFF	TGCAGTGCTCCGCTAGCGGGTAGCTCCTACAATGAGCAGTTCTTC
many	TRBV2	-	TRBJ2-2	CASKGWITGELFF	TGTGCCAGCAAGGGGTGGATCACCGGGGAGCTGTTTTTT
-	TRBV7-2	-	TRBJ2-7	CASSLGREGYEQYF	TGTGCCAGCAGCTTAGGCAGAGAAGGGTACGAGCAGTACTTC
many	TRBV28	-	TRBJ2-7	CASRPPGANYEQYF	TGTGCCAGCAGACCTCCGGGGGCAAACTACGAGCAGTACTTC
many	TRBV28	-	TRBJ2-3	CASRPRDTPDSSTQYF	TGTGCCAGCAGACCCCGGGACACCCCTGATTCCAGTACGCAGTATTTT
many	TRBV3-1	-	TRBJ1-2	CASSQVRGRGYTF	TGTGCCAGCAGCCAAGTCCGAGGGCGTGGCTACACCTTC
-	TRBV4-1	-	TRBJ2-7	CASSQEEGRPVEQYF	TGCGCCAGCAGCCAAGAGGAGGGGCGCCCGGTCGAGCAGTACTTC
many	TRBV27	TRBD2	TRBJ2-3	CASSDTGLAGTDTQYF	TGTGCCAGCAGTGATACCGGACTAGCGGGGACAGATACGCAGTATTTT
few	TRBV11-2	-	TRBJ2-7	CASSLGGGRYEQYF	TGTGCCAGCAGCTTGGGGGGAGGTCGCTACGAGCAGTACTTC
few	TRBV11-1	TRBD2	TRBJ2-7	CASSLGVGGSPHEQYF	TGTGCCAGCAGCTTAGGAGTGGGCGGGAGCCCCCACGAGCAGTACTTC